This TCR beta chain was profiled in a study of blood T cells in healthy people across ages. Study observations and caveats: Higher diversity and more naive CD4+ cells were features of long-lived donors, compared to aged donors.

The table lists this clonotype with a count of one. Its antigen remains unknown. A second PCR, run for 7 to 11 cycles, used a sample-barcoded 5' primer plus a J-beta primer mix. TCRdb reprocessed the 5' RACE reads with MiXCR, giving one entry per CDR3 protein. The sample shows about 830,000 distinct CDR3 sequences, around 62% of them seen only once. V was shortened by 6 bases and J by 7 bases, with 9 bases between the two germline ends. This CDR3 contains 12 residues. The V gene is TRBV12-3 or TRBV12-4, the J gene TRBJ2-2; D might be TRBD1 (6 bases). The source of this sequence is a man aged 30 to 39 in good health. The material sequenced was blood. The CDR3 sequence: CASSAGDGELFF. The CDR3 DNA sequence: TGTGCCAGCAGCGCAGGGGACGGGGAGCTGTTTTTT.